The T cell receptor beta chain described here comes from a study of graft-versus-host responses after intestinal transplantation. Study in general: Each patient got anti-thymocyte globulin induction, then tacrolimus and steroids for roughly 3 years. Study-level results: Detection of GvH clones occurred in recipient marrow, and some had their first appearance in ileum or blood. Individuals who had graft-donor T cell macrochimerism had allografts that showed high graft-versus-host to host-versus-graft clonal ratios.

The table came from immunoSEQ multiplex PCR; TCRdb's copy has only in-frame clones and leaves some out. The sample gives some 120,000 clones, about 92% of which show up once; 1.2% is in the top ten. The CDR3 runs to 12 residues. Germline-derived CDR1 and CDR2 are GTSNPN and SVGIG (reference sequence). V lost 4 bases, J lost 4 bases, and 10 bases lay in between. With regard to this clone: Its antigen is as yet unknown.

This receptor was taken from a human donor who was the organ donor for an intestinal transplant. The starting material was unstimulated CD8+ T cells sorted from spleen or lymph node cells, obtained before transplant. This chain links TRBV30 with TRBJ1-1; D gene uncertain. CDR3 amino acids: CAWNWGVTEAFF. In DNA form, the CDR3 reads TGTGCCTGGAATTGGGGAGTCACTGAAGCTTTCTTT.